The entry below describes one T cell receptor (beta chain). The CDR3 totals 14 residues. Germline V gives CDR1 SGHTA, CDR2 FQGTGA. Trimming left V 5 bases short and J 3 bases short, with 10 bases between. The sample is drawn from a study of blood T cell repertoires in COVID-19. Using immunoSEQ multiplex PCR, the repertoire was profiled, and TCRdb retains in-frame clones only, with some absent. The sample includes around 460,000 clones, approximately 90% of them seen just once. This receptor was taken from a man aged 18 to 29 with COVID-19, enrolled during active disease. J is TRBJ1-4 and V is TRBV7-3; D perhaps matches TRBD1 (6 bases). Sequenced sample: peripheral blood. The CDR3 loop reads CASSATGSNEKLFF. CDR3 coding DNA: TGTGCCAGCAGCGCGACAGGTTCTAATGAAAAACTGTTTTTT.